These 8 T cell receptor beta chains were all obtained from the same sample, sequenced in a study of T cell responses to AZD1222 COVID-19 vaccine. TCRdb's table, derived via immunoSEQ multiplex PCR, lists solely in-frame clones and lacks some. This table has 120,000 or so clones, around 85% appearing once. The sequences come from peripheral blood, collected on day 0 of AZD1222 vaccination. The source of these receptors is an adult in good health.

V gene TRBV25-1 combines with J gene TRBJ1-1, with D perhaps matching TRBD1 (6 bases). This CDR3 comprises 13 residues. The germline CDR1 and CDR2 sequences are MGHDK and SYGVNS. V lost 6 bases and J 1 base, leaving 9 bases between the germline ends. DNA of the CDR3: TGTGCCAGCAGGACCAGGGGGAACACTGAAGCTTTCTTT. This encodes CASRTRGNTEAFF.

Turning to this clone: Other DNA sequences within the sample encode an identical CDR3. The V gene is TRBV18, the J gene TRBJ2-7, with a weak D call TRBD2 (6 bases). The V gene lost 3 bases and the J gene lost 5 bases, with 8 bases spanning the gap. The germline CDR1 and CDR2 sequences are KGHSH and LQKENI. This CDR3 is 12 amino acids long. The CDR3 region is CASSPEGNEQYF. The CDR3 nucleotides read TGTGCCAGCTCACCGGAGGGTAACGAGCAGTACTTC. The entire variable domain, with the rest obtained from reference TRBV18 and TRBJ2-7, is as follows: NAGVMQNPRHLVRRRGQEARLRCSPMKGHSHVYWYRQLPEEGLKFMVYLQKENIIDESGMPKERFSAEFPKEGPSILRIQQVVRGDSAAYFCASSPEGNEQYFGPGTRLTVT.

The chain employs TRBV19 and TRBJ2-5; TRBD2 agrees at 11 bases. V trimming: 7 bases; J trimming: 5 bases; junction bases outside the gene matches: 12. Per germline, CDR1 LNHDA and CDR2 SQIVND (reference sequence). CDR3 length: 16 residues. CDR3 amino acids: CASNGGSGRARETQYF. The CDR3 DNA reads as TGTGCCAGTAATGGCGGTAGCGGGAGGGCCCGGGAGACCCAGTACTTC.

This clone has only one observation. V and J are TRBV5-1 and TRBJ2-7; unclear D gene. The V gene lost 0 bases and the J gene lost 2 bases, with 9 bases spanning the gap. Germline V lookup: CDR1 SGHRS, CDR2 YFSETQ. The CDR3 sequence is 14 residues long. The CDR3 nucleotides read TGCGCCAGCAGCTTGGTACCTGACACCTACGAGCAGTACTTC. Translation: CASSLVPDTYEQYF.

This rearrangement joins TRBV6-2 or TRBV6-3 to TRBJ1-1; 8 bases match TRBD1. There are 14 residues in the CDR3. The junction had 2 bases not matched to a gene; V was cut back by 5 bases and J by 0 bases. In germline, CDR1 is MNHEY, CDR2 SVGEGT. The CDR3 DNA is TGTGCCAGCAGTACGACAGGGGTGAACACTGAAGCTTTCTTT. Amino acid sequence: CASSTTGVNTEAFF.

The sample holds a few counts of this clone. This chain connects TRBV2 to TRBJ1-6; no clear D. This CDR3 contains 12 residues. V dropped 6 bases and J dropped 9 bases, with 9 bases sitting between them. The germline V gene encodes CDR1 SNHLY and CDR2 FYNNEI. The CDR3 nucleotides read TGTGCCAGCAGGAAGGAGGGTTCACCCCTCCACTTT. Translation: CASRKEGSPLHF.

Worth noting for this clone: In the same sample, other DNA sequences code for this CDR3. V is TRBV18 and J is TRBJ2-2; D ambiguous. This CDR3 is built from 14 residues. The V end was cut by 3 bases, the J end by 3 bases, with 8 bases between. Germline CDR1 reads KGHSH; CDR2 reads LQKENI. The CDR3 is CASSPRQDTGELFF. CDR3 bases: TGTGCCAGCTCACCGCGTCAGGACACCGGGGAGCTGTTTTTT.

This sequence joins TRBV30 and TRBJ2-1, with TRBD2 matching over 10 bases. Germline assignment: CDR1 GTSNPN and CDR2 SVGIG (reference sequence). V shed 0 bases and J 1 base; nucleotides not matched to a gene: 9. This CDR3 region has 18 residues. This CDR3 reads CAWSVLAGGRGSYNEQFF. CDR3 DNA: TGTGCCTGGAGTGTTTTAGCGGGGGGCCGAGGGTCCTACAATGAGCAGTTCTTC.